This T cell receptor (beta chain) came from a study of T cell responses to AZD1222 COVID-19 vaccine (dated by TCRdb to the early 2020s). Describing the broader study: AZD1222 recipients whose second dose came at about 4 weeks and those whose second dose came at about 12 weeks were combined into one group, since spike-specific TCR depth and breadth did not differ between the two schedules. A total of under 250 trial participants underwent TCR sequencing, of whom more than 200 had received two doses of AZD1222 and roughly 26 had received two doses of the MenACWY control vaccine. Enrollment into the trials was organized by age into subgroups of 18-55, 56-69 and 70-plus years, and those subgroups contained roughly 160, 29 and 62 TCR-sequenced participants, respectively.

Taken from the germline V gene, the CDR1 and CDR2 loops are SGHVS and FQNEAQ. The CDR3 spans 14 residues, from the cysteine through the phenylalanine. Only the CDR3 portion is preserved as DNA: 42 bases, with reading frame beginning at the first base. The V and J ends are trimmed by 0 bases and 4 bases, leaving 7 bases between them. The CDR3 regions of human TCRbeta chains were analyzed by immunosequencing. As for how the authors treated the data: TCRs in the repertoires were matched against a reference library of SARS-CoV-2-specific TCRs that had been generated with the MIRA antigen-specificity platform. Breadth was defined as the fraction of unique TCRs that were SARS-CoV-2-associated, and depth was defined as the fraction of total T cells that were SARS-CoV-2-associated. Each spike-specific TCR was assigned to its reactive spike region and to a CD4 or CD8 class using the MIRA data. Log10-transformed breadth and depth values were compared by one-way ANOVA with Sidak's multiple comparisons tests. TCRdb mirrors the immuneACCESS table, restricted to in-frame sequences. Some clones are absent from its copies; in checked studies, under half trace to an unresolved V gene, and the reason for the others is unknown. V and J calls and clone size are those listed in that table; D and trimming were worked out from the DNA. This sample lists some 150,000 clones; around 91% were detected once. The top ten clones comprise about 4.6% of the sample.

Summary of the overall study and its limitations: Conclusions about previously exposed vaccinees were limited because only six AZD1222 recipients were SARS-CoV-2 seropositive at baseline. Reportedly, almost half of the unique spike-specific TCRs recognized epitopes lying outside the regions that are mutated in the B.1.351 and B.1.1.7 variants. After two AZD1222 doses, spike-specific TCR breadth and depth were significantly higher than at day 0 and than in MenACWY recipients. The vaccine-associated CD4 TCRs covered the entire spike protein, and the dominant responses fell in regions 160-218 and 743-854. The 56-69-year group was small, and its depth increase did not reach significance, likely because of low power. Participants were mostly white British, with more females than males. The authors suggested clonal diversity may have been underestimated. No day 14 peak-response samples were available, so repertoires were characterized only after the peak T cell response.

A remark on this clone: The target of this receptor is not known. No base quality information exists; no much larger clone differs at one position.

Read against the paper, the sample's time point label means: baseline before first vaccination. The vaccinee samples were drawn from two UK trials, COV001 and COV002, one of which was a single-blind randomized controlled phase 2/3 trial testing AZD1222 (ChAdOx1 nCoV-19) in healthy adults. For TCRbeta chain sequencing, PBMC samples from trial participants were taken at day 0 and at day 28 after the second dose. Rearrangement joined TRBV7-8 to TRBJ1-3; no D gene call is confident. This clonotype was obtained from an adult in good health. The specimen was peripheral blood, collected on day 0 of AZD1222 vaccination. In nucleotides, the sequence is TGTGCCAGCAGCTTAGCGGGAACAGGAAACACCATATATTTT. Its translation reads: CASSLAGTGNTIYF.